The 30 T cell receptor beta chains below all came from one sample that was sequenced in a study of blood T cell repertoires in COVID-19. Libraries were prepared by immunoSEQ multiplex PCR; TCRdb keeps only in-frame clonotypes and omits some of them. The sample lists under 200,000 clones, around nine tenths seen once, with 2.5% to 4% in the top ten. Sequenced material: peripheral blood. The receptors here all came from an older man with acute or convalescent COVID-19.

The J gene is TRBJ2-7, the V gene TRBV19; 10 nucleotides line up with TRBD1. The CDR3 is made up of 15 amino acids. Trimming cost V 4 bases and J 0 bases; bases outside gene matches: 3. CDR1 and CDR2 from the germline V gene are LNHDA and SQIVND (reference sequence). CDR3 in amino acids: CASSKWTGGSYEQYF. The CDR3, as DNA: TGTGCCAGTAGTAAATGGACAGGGGGCTCCTACGAGCAGTACTTC.

The chain couples TRBV27 to TRBJ1-4, with 7 bases lining up with TRBD1. Germline-derived CDR1 and CDR2 are MNHEY and SMNVEV (reference sequence). The ends lost 0 bases at V and 8 bases at J; junction bases unmatched: 12. This CDR3 has 17 amino acids. CDR3 protein: CASSLSGGRQGHEKLFF. CDR3 nucleotide sequence: TGTGCCAGCAGTTTATCTGGGGGGAGACAGGGCCACGAAAAACTGTTTTTT. The whole variable domain, remainder taken from reference TRBV27 and TRBJ1-4, is EAQVTQNPRYLITVTGKKLTVTCSQNMNHEYMSWYRQDPGLGLRQIYYSMNVEVTDKGDVPEGYKVSRKEKRNFPLILESPSPNQTSLYFCASSLSGGRQGHEKLFFGSGTQLSVL.

The chain joins TRBV2 to TRBJ2-1; D perhaps matches TRBD1 (5 bases). Germline CDR1 SNHLY, CDR2 FYNNEI. Deletions cut 8 bases from V and 9 bases from J, with 14 bases between. The CDR3 runs 12 residues. The CDR3 loop is CASGAGAREQFF. In DNA, the CDR3 is TGTGCCAGCGGGGCCGGAGCACGTGAGCAGTTCTTC.

J is TRBJ1-6 and V is TRBV2; tentatively, D is TRBD1 (6 bases). Germline-derived CDR1 and CDR2 are SNHLY and FYNNEI. V lost 5 bases and J lost 10, with 15 bases in between. The CDR3 covers 14 residues. This CDR3 reads CASSWDIRGSPLHF. In DNA form, the CDR3 reads TGTGCCAGCAGTTGGGACATCCGAGGCTCACCCCTCCACTTT.

The chain has TRBV6-1 and TRBJ1-1; the match to TRBD1 covers 7 bases. The V gene end was trimmed by 2 bases and the J gene end by 6 bases; junction bases not matched to a gene: 9. The CDR3 spans 15 residues. The germline V gene encodes CDR1 MNHNS and CDR2 SASEGT. CDR3 region: CASSELVGGLSEAFF. The CDR3 DNA reads as TGTGCCAGCAGTGAATTGGTAGGGGGCCTCTCTGAAGCTTTCTTT.

This clone was seen only a few times. This chain links TRBV10-1 with TRBJ2-7, with D perhaps TRBD2 (5 bases). The CDR3 has 13 amino acids. The V gene's germline CDR1 is WNHNN and CDR2 SYGVQD (reference sequence). The V end lost 5 bases, the J end lost 3 bases, and 11 bases lay between the germline ends. The CDR3 bases are TGCGCCAGCAGTAGCGGCCCTTTCTACGAGCAGTACTTC. Translation: CASSSGPFYEQYF.

This clone was seen once. V gene TRBV2 combines with J gene TRBJ2-3, with TRBD1 matching over 8 bases. J gave up 4 bases and V 6 bases, and 3 bases lay outside the gene matches. This CDR3 comprises 13 residues. The germline V gene has CDR1 SNHLY and CDR2 FYNNEI. The CDR3 bases are TGTGCCAGCAGCCCAGGGGGCCCAGATACGCAGTATTTT. As protein: CASSPGGPDTQYF.

This chain connects TRBV2 to TRBJ2-7; perhaps TRBD1 as D (6 bases). The CDR3 has 14 amino acids. Per the germline V gene, CDR1 is SNHLY and CDR2 is FYNNEI. Trimming cost V 1 base and J 6 bases, with 13 bases left between them. The DNA for the CDR3 is TGTGCCAGCAGTGAAGTCACAGGGTCGAGCGAGCAGTACTTC. This translates into CASSEVTGSSEQYF.

This sequence joins TRBV28 and TRBJ1-2; D uncertain. Germline V gene sequence: CDR1 MDHEN, CDR2 SYDVKM. Trimming stripped 3 bases from V and 0 bases from J, with 5 bases between. The CDR3 is made up of 13 amino acids. CDR3 sequence reads: CASSFPTNYGYTF. DNA for the CDR3: TGTGCCAGCAGTTTTCCCACTAACTATGGCTACACCTTC.

This clone is a singleton in its sample. This chain links TRBV3-1 (or the pseudogene TRBV3-2) with TRBJ1-2, with D tentatively TRBD1 (6 bases). There are 13 residues in the CDR3. Trimming removed 2 bases at V and 4 bases at J, with 8 bases between. Germline assignment: CDR1 LGHDT and CDR2 YNNKEL (reference sequence). CDR3 in DNA: TGTGCCAGCAGCCAACTGACAGGCTATGGCTACACCTTC. Translated: CASSQLTGYGYTF.

The rearrangement joins TRBV9 to TRBJ2-1; TRBD2 agrees at 10 bases. J was trimmed by 6 bases and V by 0 bases; bases with no gene match: 9. This CDR3 spans 17 amino acids. Germline lookup yields CDR1 SGDLS and CDR2 YYNGEE. DNA of the CDR3: TGTGCCAGCAGCGTAGCCATCTCGGCTAGCGGGAGCAATGAGCAGTTCTTC. Protein: CASSVAISASGSNEQFF.

This sequence joins TRBV7-3 and TRBJ1-6, with TRBD1 as a possible D gene (5 bases). V gave up 2 bases and J gave up 7 bases, with 18 bases separating them. CDR1 and CDR2 from the germline V gene are SGHTA and FQGTGA. The CDR3 is 17 residues long. CDR3 bases: TGTGCCAGCAGCTTAGACTTGGGCCCCTCAGGGAATTCACCCCTCCACTTT. Encoded protein: CASSLDLGPSGNSPLHF.

This chain uses TRBV10-3 with TRBJ1-2, with D possibly matching TRBD1 (6 bases). This CDR3 is built from 13 residues. In germline, CDR1 is ENHRY, CDR2 SYGVKD. V shed 2 bases and J shed 2 bases, with 6 bases lying between them. The CDR3 DNA reads TGTGCCATCAGTGAGGACAGGAACTATGGCTACACCTTC. Protein sequence: CAISEDRNYGYTF.

The table lists this clone with a count of one. J is TRBJ2-4 and V is TRBV27, with 7 bases aligning to TRBD2. The CDR3 extends over 14 amino acids. After removal of 9 bases from V and 4 bases from J, the junction contained 9 bases not matched to a gene. In germline, CDR1 is MNHEY, CDR2 SMNVEV (reference sequence). The CDR3 DNA sequence: TGTGCCAGTCGGGACGGCGGGGGTAAAAACATTCAGTACTTC. Its translation is CASRDGGGKNIQYF.

The chain joins TRBV6-2 or TRBV6-3 to TRBJ1-5, with TRBD1 as a possible D gene (5 bases). Germline CDR1 MNHEY, CDR2 SVGEGT. The length of the CDR3 is 16 residues. Trimming removed 6 bases from V and 5 bases from J, with 20 bases in between. The CDR3, as DNA: TGTGCCAGCAGCCTCACCAGGCAGGGAACCGATCAGCCCCAGCATTTT. Protein sequence: CASSLTRQGTDQPQHF.

This clone was seen only once. The chain employs TRBV6-5 and TRBJ2-2; TRBD1 might be the D (5 bases). The CDR3 runs 15 residues. The V end was cut by 2 bases, the J end by 3 bases, with 10 bases between. Germline CDR1 reads MNHEY; CDR2 reads SVGAGI. Here the CDR3 reads CASSYRGPYTGELFF. The CDR3 DNA reads as TGTGCCAGCAGTTACAGGGGCCCTTACACCGGGGAGCTGTTTTTT.

This chain links TRBV11-3 with TRBJ2-1, with D hard to call. This CDR3 is built from 13 residues. The V gene lost 0 bases and the J gene lost 8 bases, with 8 bases spanning the gap. Per the germline V gene, CDR1 is SGHNT and CDR2 is YENEEA. The CDR3 here is CASSLDFRDEQFF. In DNA, the CDR3 is TGTGCCAGCAGCTTAGATTTCCGGGATGAGCAGTTCTTC.

This sequence joins TRBV15 and TRBJ1-6; no clear D gene. Germline V gives CDR1 LNHNV, CDR2 YYDKDF (reference sequence). The CDR3 covers 14 residues. Trimming stripped 4 bases from V and 7 bases from J, with 11 bases between. The CDR3 sequence is CATSKPGENSPLHF. The CDR3 DNA follows: TGTGCCACCAGCAAGCCCGGGGAGAATTCACCCCTCCACTTT.

The J gene is TRBJ2-5, the V gene TRBV5-1; the match to TRBD2 covers 10 bases. The CDR3 has 17 amino acids. The V gene's germline CDR1 is SGHRS and CDR2 YFSETQ. Losses at the gene ends were 3 bases for V and 4 bases for J; bases not matched to a gene: 12. The CDR3 reads CASSSQPLAGGGETQYF. In DNA, the CDR3 is TGCGCCAGCAGCTCACAACCGTTAGCGGGAGGAGGAGAGACCCAGTACTTC.

The genes are TRBV7-9 and TRBJ2-1; the D is unclear. Per germline, CDR1 SEHNR and CDR2 FQNEAQ (reference sequence). Between the trimmed V and J ends, which lost 4 bases and 4 bases, there was a span of 11 bases. The CDR3 runs to 14 residues. CDR3 amino acids: CASSSFGAYNEQFF. In nucleotides, the CDR3 is TGTGCCAGCAGCTCCTTCGGAGCGTACAATGAGCAGTTCTTC.

The genes are TRBV5-1 and TRBJ1-6; D unclear. Per germline, CDR1 SGHRS and CDR2 YFSETQ. The CDR3 contains 15 residues. V lost 0 bases and J 4 bases, leaving 8 bases between the germline ends. The chain's CDR3 is CASSLAPGYNSPLHF. The CDR3 DNA sequence: TGCGCCAGCAGCTTGGCCCCAGGATATAATTCACCCCTCCACTTT.

The rearrangement links TRBV20-1 to TRBJ2-7; unclear D gene. The CDR3 has 11 amino acids. Germline V lookup: CDR1 DFQATT, CDR2 SNEGSKA (reference sequence). Trimming cost V 6 bases and J 4 bases, with 10 bases left between them. CDR3 sequence: CSAHNNYEQYF. The CDR3 bases are TGCAGTGCCCACAACAATTACGAGCAGTACTTC.

J is TRBJ2-7 and V is TRBV12-3 or TRBV12-4; D unclear. Between the trimmed V and J ends, which lost 5 bases and 3 bases, there was a span of 8 bases. The CDR3 sequence is 12 residues long. Here the CDR3 DNA reads TGTGCCAGCAGTGTACAAAGCTACGAGCAGTACTTC. Translation gives CASSVQSYEQYF.

The chain combines TRBV2 with TRBJ1-1; possibly TRBD1 for D (6 bases). From germline, CDR1 is SNHLY and CDR2 FYNNEI. The CDR3 is 13 residues long. V was clipped by 5 bases and J by 6 bases, with 13 bases between them. The CDR3 DNA reads as TGTGCCAGCAGTTCGGACAGAGAATCTGAAGCTTTCTTT. It is translated as CASSSDRESEAFF.

The chain combines TRBV19 with TRBJ2-1; the match to TRBD2 covers 8 bases. The CDR3 is 15 residues long. With V trimmed by 2 bases and J by 6 bases, 6 bases remained unmatched. The germline gives CDR1 LNHDA, CDR2 SQIVND (reference sequence). CDR3 protein: CASSIPRGGSNEQFF. The CDR3 DNA reads TGTGCCAGTAGTATACCCCGGGGGGGGAGCAATGAGCAGTTCTTC.

This CDR3 is CASNLGRSYNSPLHF. The CDR3 DNA reads TGTGCCAGCAACTTGGGCCGGTCCTATAATTCACCCCTCCACTTT. V gene TRBV6-5 combines with J gene TRBJ1-6, with D hard to call. V lost 7 bases, J lost 1 base, and 11 bases lay in between. The CDR3 is 15 amino acids. The V gene's germline CDR1 is MNHEY and CDR2 SVGAGI.

CDR3 coding DNA: TGTGCCAGCAGCCAAGTGGATTCAGGGTATTACGAGCAGTACTTC. Its protein is CASSQVDSGYYEQYF. The V gene is TRBV4-2, the J gene TRBJ2-7, with a tentative D call TRBD1 (5 bases). Germline loops: CDR1 LGHNA, CDR2 YNFKEQ. The CDR3 spans 15 residues. The germline V and J ends were trimmed by 1 base and 4 bases, with 14 bases remaining between them.

This chain joins TRBV28 and TRBJ2-5; 12 bases agree with TRBD2. The CDR3 extends over 16 amino acids. With V trimmed by 4 bases and J by 4 bases, 7 bases remained unmatched. The germline CDR1 and CDR2 sequences are MDHEN and SYDVKM. CDR3 nucleotide sequence: TGTGCCAGCAGTTCCCTAGCGGGGGGGGTCCCAGAGACCCAGTACTTC. It is translated as CASSSLAGGVPETQYF.

This sequence joins TRBV5-1 and TRBJ1-2, with D hard to call. From germline, CDR1 is SGHRS and CDR2 YFSETQ. The CDR3 runs to 13 residues. Between the trimmed V and J ends, which lost 4 bases and 3 bases, there was a span of 10 bases. For the CDR3, the DNA is TGCGCCAGCAGCAATGTGGGCGACTATGGCTACACCTTC. Translating gives CASSNVGDYGYTF.

V and J are TRBV12-3 or TRBV12-4 and TRBJ1-1, with unresolved D. V lost 3 bases and J 8 bases, leaving 10 bases between the germline ends. The CDR3 has 12 amino acids. CDR3 amino acids: CASSLFPGEAFF. In DNA form, the CDR3 reads TGTGCCAGCAGTTTGTTCCCGGGGGAAGCTTTCTTT.